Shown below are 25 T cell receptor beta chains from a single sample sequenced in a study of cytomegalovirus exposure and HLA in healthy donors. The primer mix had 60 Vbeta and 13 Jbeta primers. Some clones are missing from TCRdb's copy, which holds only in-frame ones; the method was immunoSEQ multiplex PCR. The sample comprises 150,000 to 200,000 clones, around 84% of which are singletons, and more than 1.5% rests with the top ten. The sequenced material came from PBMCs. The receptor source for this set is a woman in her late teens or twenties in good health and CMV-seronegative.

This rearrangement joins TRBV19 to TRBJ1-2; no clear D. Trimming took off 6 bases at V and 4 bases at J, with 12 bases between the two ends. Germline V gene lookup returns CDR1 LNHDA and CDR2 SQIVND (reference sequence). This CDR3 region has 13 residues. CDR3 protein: CASRGTAPYGYTF. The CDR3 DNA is TGTGCCAGTAGGGGCACGGCTCCCTATGGCTACACCTTC.

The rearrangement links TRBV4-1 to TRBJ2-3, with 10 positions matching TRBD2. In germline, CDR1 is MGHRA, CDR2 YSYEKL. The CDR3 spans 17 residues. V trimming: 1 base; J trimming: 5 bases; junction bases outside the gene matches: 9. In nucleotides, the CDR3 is TGCGCCAGCAGCCAAGTCCCTAGCGGGAGTACTTTAGATACGCAGTATTTT. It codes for CASSQVPSGSTLDTQYF.

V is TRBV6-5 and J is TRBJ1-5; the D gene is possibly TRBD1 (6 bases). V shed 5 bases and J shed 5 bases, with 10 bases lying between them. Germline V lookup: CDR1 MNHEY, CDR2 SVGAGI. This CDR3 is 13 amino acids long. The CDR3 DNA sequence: TGTGCCAGCAGTCCAGGGGCGGATCAGCCCCAGCATTTT. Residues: CASSPGADQPQHF.

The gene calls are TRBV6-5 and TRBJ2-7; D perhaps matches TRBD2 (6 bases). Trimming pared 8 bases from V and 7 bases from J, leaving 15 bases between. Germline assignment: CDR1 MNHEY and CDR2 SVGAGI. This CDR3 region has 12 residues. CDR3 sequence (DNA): TGTGCCAGCGGGCGGGGCCAGGCGGAGCAGTACTTC. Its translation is CASGRGQAEQYF.

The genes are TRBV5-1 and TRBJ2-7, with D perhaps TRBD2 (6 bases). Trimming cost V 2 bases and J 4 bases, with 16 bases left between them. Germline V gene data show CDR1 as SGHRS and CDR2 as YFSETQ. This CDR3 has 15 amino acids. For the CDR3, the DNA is TGCGCCAGCAGCTTCTCGACGGGAGTGGGGTACGAGCAGTACTTC. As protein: CASSFSTGVGYEQYF. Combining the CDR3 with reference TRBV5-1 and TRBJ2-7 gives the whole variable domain KAGVTQTPRYLIKTRGQQVTLSCSPISGHRSVSWYQQTPGQGLQFLFEYFSETQRNKGNFPGRFSGRQFSNSRSEMNVSTLELGDSALYLCASSFSTGVGYEQYFGPGTRLTVT.

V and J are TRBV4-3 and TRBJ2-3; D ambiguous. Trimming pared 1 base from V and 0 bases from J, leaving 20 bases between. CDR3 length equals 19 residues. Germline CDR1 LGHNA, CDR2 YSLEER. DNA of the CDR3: TGCGCCAGCAGCCAAGGAGTTGGCGGAGTAACGCCTAGCACAGATACGCAGTATTTT. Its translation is CASSQGVGGVTPSTDTQYF.

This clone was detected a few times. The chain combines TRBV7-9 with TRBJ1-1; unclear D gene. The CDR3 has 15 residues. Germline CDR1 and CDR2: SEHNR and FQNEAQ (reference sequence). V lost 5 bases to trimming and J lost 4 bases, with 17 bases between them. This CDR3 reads CASSQIGRAGTEAFF. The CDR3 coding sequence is TGTGCCAGCAGCCAAATCGGACGGGCGGGCACTGAAGCTTTCTTT.

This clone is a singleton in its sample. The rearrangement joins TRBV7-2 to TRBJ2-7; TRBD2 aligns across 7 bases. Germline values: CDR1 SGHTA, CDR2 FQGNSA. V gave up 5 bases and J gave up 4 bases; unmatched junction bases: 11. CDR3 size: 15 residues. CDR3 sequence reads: CASSPRASGEYEQYF. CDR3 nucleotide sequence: TGTGCCAGCAGCCCCCGAGCGAGCGGGGAATACGAGCAGTACTTC.

The chain's CDR3 is CASSLADYSYNEQFF. DNA of the CDR3: TGCGCCAGCAGCTTAGCGGACTACTCCTACAATGAGCAGTTCTTC. The rearrangement joins TRBV5-1 to TRBJ2-1; D possibly corresponds to TRBD2 (6 bases). The CDR3 extends over 15 amino acids. V was trimmed by 2 bases and J by 0 bases, leaving 9 bases between them. Germline V CDR1 and CDR2: SGHRS, YFSETQ.

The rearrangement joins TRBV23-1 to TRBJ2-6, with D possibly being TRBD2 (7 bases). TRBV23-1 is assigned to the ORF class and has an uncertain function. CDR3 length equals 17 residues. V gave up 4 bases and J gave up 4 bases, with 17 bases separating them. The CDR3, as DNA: TGCGCCAGCAGTCCTCGAGGGGGGGCGAGAGGGGCCAACGTCCTGACTTTC. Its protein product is CASSPRGGARGANVLTF.

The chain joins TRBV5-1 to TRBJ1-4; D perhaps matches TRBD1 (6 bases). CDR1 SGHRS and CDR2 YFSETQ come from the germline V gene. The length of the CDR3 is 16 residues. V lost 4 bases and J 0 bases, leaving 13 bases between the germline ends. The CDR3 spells CASSLGHSATNEKLFF. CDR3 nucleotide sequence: TGCGCCAGCAGCCTGGGACATTCAGCAACTAATGAAAAACTGTTTTTT.

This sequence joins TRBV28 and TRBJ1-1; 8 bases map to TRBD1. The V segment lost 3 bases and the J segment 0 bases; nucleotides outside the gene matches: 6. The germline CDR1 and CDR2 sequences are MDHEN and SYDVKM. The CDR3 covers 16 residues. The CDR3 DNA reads TGTGCCAGCAGTTTGCCCGGACAGGGCATGAACACTGAAGCTTTCTTT. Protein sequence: CASSLPGQGMNTEAFF. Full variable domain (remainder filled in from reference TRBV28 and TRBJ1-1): DVKVTQSSRYLVKRTGEKVFLECVQDMDHENMFWYRQDPGLGLRLIYFSYDVKMKEKGDIPEGYSVSREKKERFSLILESASTNQTSMYLCASSLPGQGMNTEAFFGQGTRLTVV.

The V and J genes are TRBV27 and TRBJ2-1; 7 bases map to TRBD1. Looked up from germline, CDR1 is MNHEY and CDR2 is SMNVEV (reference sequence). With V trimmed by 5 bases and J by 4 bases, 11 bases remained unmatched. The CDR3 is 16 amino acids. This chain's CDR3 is CASSPPRQGPYNEQFF. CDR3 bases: TGTGCCAGCAGTCCTCCTCGACAGGGCCCATACAATGAGCAGTTCTTC.

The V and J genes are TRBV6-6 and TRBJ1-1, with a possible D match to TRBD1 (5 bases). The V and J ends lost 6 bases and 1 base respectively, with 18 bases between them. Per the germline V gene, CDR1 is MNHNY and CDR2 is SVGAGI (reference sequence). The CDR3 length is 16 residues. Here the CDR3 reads CASRPAGLQENTEAFF. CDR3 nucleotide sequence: TGTGCCAGCAGACCCGCAGGGCTCCAAGAGAACACTGAAGCTTTCTTT.

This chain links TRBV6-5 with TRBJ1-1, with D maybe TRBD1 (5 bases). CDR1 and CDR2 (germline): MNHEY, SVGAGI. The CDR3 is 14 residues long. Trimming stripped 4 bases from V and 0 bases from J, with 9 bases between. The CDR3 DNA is TGTGCCAGCAGTTCCAGGGTTTTGAACACTGAAGCTTTCTTT. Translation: CASSSRVLNTEAFF.

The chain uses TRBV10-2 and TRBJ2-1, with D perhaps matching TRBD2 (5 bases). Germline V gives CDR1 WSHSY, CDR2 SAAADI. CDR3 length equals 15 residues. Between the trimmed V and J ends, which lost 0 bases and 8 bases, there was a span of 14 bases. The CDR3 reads CASSESRDPWDEQFF. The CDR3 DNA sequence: TGCGCCAGCAGTGAGTCGAGGGATCCCTGGGATGAGCAGTTCTTC.

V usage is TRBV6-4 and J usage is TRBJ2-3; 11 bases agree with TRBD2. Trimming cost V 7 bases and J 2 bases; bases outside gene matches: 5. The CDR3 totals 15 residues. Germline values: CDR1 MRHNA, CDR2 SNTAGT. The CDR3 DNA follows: TGTGCCAGCACCGCTAGCGGGGGGCCCACAGATACGCAGTATTTT. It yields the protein CASTASGGPTDTQYF.

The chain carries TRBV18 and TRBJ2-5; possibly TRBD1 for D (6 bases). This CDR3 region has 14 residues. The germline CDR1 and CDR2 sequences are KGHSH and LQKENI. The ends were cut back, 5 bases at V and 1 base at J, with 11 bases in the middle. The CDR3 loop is CASSKQGSQETQYF. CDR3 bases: TGTGCCAGCTCAAAGCAGGGGAGCCAAGAGACCCAGTACTTC. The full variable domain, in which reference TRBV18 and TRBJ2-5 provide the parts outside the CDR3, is NAGVMQNPRHLVRRRGQEARLRCSPMKGHSHVYWYRQLPEEGLKFMVYLQKENIIDESGMPKERFSAEFPKEGPSILRIQQVVRGDSAAYFCASSKQGSQETQYFGPGTRLLVL.

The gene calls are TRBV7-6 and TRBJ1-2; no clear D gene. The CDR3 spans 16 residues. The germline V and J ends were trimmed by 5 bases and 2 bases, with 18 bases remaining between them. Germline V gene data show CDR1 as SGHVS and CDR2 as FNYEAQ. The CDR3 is CASSPSWNSFNYGYTF. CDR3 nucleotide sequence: TGTGCCAGCAGCCCTAGCTGGAACAGCTTCAACTATGGCTACACCTTC. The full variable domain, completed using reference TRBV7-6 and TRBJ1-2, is GAGVSQSPRYKVTKRGQDVALRCDPISGHVSLYWYRQALGQGPEFLTYFNYEAQQDKSGLPNDRFSAERPEGSISTLTIQRTEQRDSAMYRCASSPSWNSFNYGYTFGSGTRLTVV.

The CDR3 bases are TGTGCCTGGAACACCCGAACAAGGGCTCCCCCGGGGGCTTTCTTT. Translated: CAWNTRTRAPPGAFF. The chain joins TRBV30 to TRBJ1-1, with unresolved D. V was cut by 4 bases and J by 11 bases, with 26 bases left in between. The V gene's germline CDR1 is GTSNPN and CDR2 SVGIG (reference sequence). The CDR3 covers 15 residues.

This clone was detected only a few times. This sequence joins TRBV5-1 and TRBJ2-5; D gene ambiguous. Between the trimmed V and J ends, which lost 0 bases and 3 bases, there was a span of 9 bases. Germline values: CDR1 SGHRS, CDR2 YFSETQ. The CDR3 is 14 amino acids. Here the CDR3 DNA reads TGCGCCAGCAGCTTGGGGGTAGCCAAAGAGACCCAGTACTTC. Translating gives CASSLGVAKETQYF.

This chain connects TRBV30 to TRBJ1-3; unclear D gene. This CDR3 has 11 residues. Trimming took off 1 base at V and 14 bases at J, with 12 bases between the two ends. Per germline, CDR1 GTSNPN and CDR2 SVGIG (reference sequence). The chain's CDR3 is CAWSGMKDLYF. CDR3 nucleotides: TGTGCCTGGAGTGGAATGAAGGACTTATATTTT.

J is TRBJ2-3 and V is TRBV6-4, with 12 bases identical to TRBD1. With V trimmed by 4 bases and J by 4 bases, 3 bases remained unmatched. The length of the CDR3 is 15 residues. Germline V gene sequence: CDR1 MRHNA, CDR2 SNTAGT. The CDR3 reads CASSGGQGAADTQYF. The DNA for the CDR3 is TGTGCCAGCAGTGGGGGACAGGGGGCGGCAGATACGCAGTATTTT.

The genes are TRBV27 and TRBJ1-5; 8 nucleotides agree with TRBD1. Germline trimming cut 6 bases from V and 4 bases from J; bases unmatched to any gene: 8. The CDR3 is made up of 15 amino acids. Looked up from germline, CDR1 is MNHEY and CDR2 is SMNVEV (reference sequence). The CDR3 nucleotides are TGTGCCAGCAGCCCGGGGACAGGCTGGAATCAGCCCCAGCATTTT. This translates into CASSPGTGWNQPQHF.

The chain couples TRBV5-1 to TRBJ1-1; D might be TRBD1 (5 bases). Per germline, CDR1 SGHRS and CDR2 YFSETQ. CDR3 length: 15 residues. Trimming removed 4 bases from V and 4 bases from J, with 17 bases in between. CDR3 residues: CASSPDTGLGTEAFF. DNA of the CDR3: TGCGCCAGCAGCCCGGACACAGGCTTAGGCACTGAAGCTTTCTTT.